This is a list of T cell receptor beta chains from one sample in a study of T cells in localized non-small cell lung cancer. Generated by immunoSEQ multiplex PCR, the TCRdb table keeps only in-frame clones and is missing some. The sample lists under 3,500 clones, about 24% occurring once. This material consisted of lung tumor tissue, taken before any cancer treatment. The receptors derive from a woman aged 35 to 70 with stage I lung adenocarcinoma. CDR3s include the opening cysteine and the closing phenylalanine or tryptophan.

V gene: TRBV11-3; J gene: TRBJ1-2; CDR3 protein: CASSFRQGARQGGYTF
V gene: TRBV9; J gene: TRBJ1-2; CDR3 protein: CASSVVPTGDYGYTF
V gene: TRBV19; J gene: TRBJ2-5; CDR3 protein: CASSKGRSQETQYF
V gene: TRBV23-1; J gene: TRBJ1-1; CDR3 protein: CASSQDQENTEAFF
V gene: TRBV19; J gene: TRBJ2-5; CDR3 protein: CASSIVGGKETQYF
V gene: TRBV11-3; J gene: TRBJ2-7; CDR3 protein: CASSRALTSGGIYEQYF
V gene: TRBV19; J gene: TRBJ2-7; CDR3 protein: CASSIQTGTGSSYEQYF
V gene: TRBV6-8; J gene: TRBJ2-3; CDR3 protein: CASSHPGLERDTQYF
V gene: TRBV30; J gene: TRBJ1-1; CDR3 protein: CAWSVLGAAPEAFF
V gene: TRBV9; J gene: TRBJ1-5; CDR3 protein: CASSGTGGNQPQHF
V gene: TRBV9; J gene: TRBJ2-5; CDR3 protein: CASSPGAPTGGKQTQYF
V gene: TRBV7-4; J gene: TRBJ2-7; CDR3 protein: CASSGQGGGEQYF
V gene: TRBV6-7; J gene: TRBJ2-5; CDR3 protein: CASSTQGAQYF
V gene: TRBV19; J gene: TRBJ1-1; CDR3 protein: CASSMDGTNTEAFF
V gene: TRBV11-3; J gene: TRBJ2-1; CDR3 protein: CASSVRGHRGNEQFF
V gene: TRBV11-1; J gene: TRBJ1-4; CDR3 protein: CASSLTEATNEKLFF
V gene: TRBV18; J gene: TRBJ1-1; CDR3 protein: CASSPGGNTEAFF
V gene: TRBV19; J gene: TRBJ2-7; CDR3 protein: CASSSGETTYEQYF
V gene: TRBV11-3; J gene: TRBJ2-1; CDR3 protein: CASSIWTLLSYNEQFF
V gene: TRBV6-8; J gene: TRBJ2-7; CDR3 protein: CASRPRDRDYEQYF
V gene: TRBV5-1; J gene: TRBJ2-7; CDR3 protein: CASSLQGQGAYEQYF
V gene: TRBV5-1; J gene: TRBJ1-2; CDR3 protein: CASSLEGTGRAGYTF
V gene: TRBV12-5; J gene: TRBJ1-4; CDR3 protein: CASGLVSGGHEKLFF
V gene: TRBV7-8; J gene: TRBJ1-5; CDR3 protein: CASSLGGYQPQHF
V gene: TRBV9; J gene: TRBJ2-3; CDR3 protein: CASSVDGDISTDTQYF
V gene: TRBV19; J gene: TRBJ2-1; CDR3 protein: CASSITVGSYNEQFF
V gene: TRBV6-8; J gene: TRBJ1-1; CDR3 protein: CASSLDLRNTEAFF
V gene: TRBV10-3; J gene: TRBJ2-2; CDR3 protein: CAISAPGGGELFF
V gene: TRBV11-3; J gene: TRBJ1-3; CDR3 protein: CASSSGQGVHTIYF
V gene: TRBV14; J gene: TRBJ2-1; CDR3 protein: CASSQDMPSGANNEQFF
V gene: TRBV30; J gene: TRBJ2-3; CDR3 protein: CAWNRGSGGALYTQYF
V gene: TRBV9; J gene: TRBJ1-1; CDR3 protein: CASSVATANTEAFF
V gene: TRBV19; J gene: TRBJ2-2; CDR3 protein: CASSMELLTGELFF
V gene: TRBV12-5; J gene: TRBJ1-1; CDR3 protein: CATRVSMNTEAFF
V gene: TRBV11-1; J gene: TRBJ1-4; CDR3 protein: CASSTAGDREKLFF
V gene: TRBV11-3; J gene: TRBJ2-1; CDR3 protein: CASSLNGGKNEQFF
V gene: TRBV19; J gene: TRBJ1-5; CDR3 protein: CASSDADQPQHF
V gene: TRBV9; J gene: TRBJ2-7; CDR3 protein: CASSVAGQPYEQYF
V gene: TRBV6-8; J gene: TRBJ2-5; CDR3 protein: CAIETSGGQETQYF
V gene: TRBV19; J gene: TRBJ1-1; CDR3 protein: CASSRQAQEAFF
V gene: TRBV15; J gene: TRBJ2-2; CDR3 protein: CATSRESGGLAGELFF
V gene: TRBV11-3; J gene: TRBJ1-1; CDR3 protein: CASSFRGGMNTEAFF
V gene: TRBV18; J gene: TRBJ2-2; CDR3 protein: CASSPRTANTGELFF
V gene: TRBV5-1; J gene: TRBJ2-3; CDR3 protein: CASTLLAGGRSTDTQYF
V gene: TRBV15; J gene: TRBJ1-2; CDR3 protein: CATSRSKGVYGYTF
V gene: TRBV7-4; J gene: TRBJ2-5; CDR3 protein: CASSREGGRWTQYF
V gene: TRBV18; J gene: TRBJ1-1; CDR3 protein: CASSPVGQGGNTEAFF
V gene: TRBV2; J gene: TRBJ2-1; CDR3 protein: CAEARGLGNEQFF
V gene: TRBV6-8; J gene: TRBJ2-3; CDR3 protein: CAISYDSTDTQYF
V gene: TRBV28; J gene: TRBJ2-7; CDR3 protein: CASSLSMPGGEQYF
V gene: TRBV10-3; J gene: TRBJ1-6; CDR3 protein: CASSEQRDSPLHF
V gene: TRBV29-1; J gene: TRBJ1-1; CDR3 protein: CSVSPRQDTEAFF